This T cell receptor beta chain was recorded in a study of graft-versus-host responses after intestinal transplantation. Study-level information: Each of the recipients got a multivisceral, liver-intestinal, or isolated intestinal transplant. Recipients uniformly received anti-thymocyte globulin induction, followed by tacrolimus and steroids for approximately 3 years. Findings and limits, study-wide: Detection of GvH clones occurred in recipient marrow, and some had their first appearance in ileum or blood. There was an association between peak levels of circulating GvH clones and early post-transplant HvG declines.

Worth noting for this clone: Its antigen is unidentified.

From the graft tissue, intraepithelial and lamina propria lymphocytes were released through processing. Profiled with immunoSEQ multiplex PCR; TCRdb holds only in-frame clones, not every one. The profile shows 60,000 to 65,000 clones, roughly nine tenths of them singletons. CDR3 length: 15 amino acids. Unmatched junction bases numbered 7, after V lost 5 bases and J lost 0 bases. Per the germline V gene, CDR1 is LNHNV and CDR2 is YYDKDF (reference sequence). This receptor was obtained from a human patient who received an intestinal transplant, so some T cells may come from the graft donor. Sequenced here: ileum tissue, sampled 350 to 400 days after transplant. The gene calls are TRBV15 and TRBJ2-7; the match to TRBD2 covers 7 bases. For the CDR3, the DNA is TGTGCCACCAGCTACGACGGGGGGAGCTCCTACGAGCAGTACTTC. As protein: CATSYDGGSSYEQYF. The variable domain in full, with the rest retrieved from reference TRBV15 and TRBJ2-7, is DAMVIQNPRYQVTQFGKPVTLSCSQTLNHNVMYWYQQKSSQAPKLLFHYYDKDFNNEADTPDNFQSRRPNTSFCFLDIRSPGLGDTAMYLCATSYDGGSSYEQYFGPGTRLTVT.